The 3 T cell receptor beta chains listed next were all sequenced from one sample in a study of early T cells in non-severe SARS-CoV-2 infection. TCRdb recomputed calls from the 5' RACE reads with MiXCR, one row per CDR3 protein. Of 50,000 to 85,000 distinct CDR3 sequences listed, roughly 10% are singletons. Source material: whole blood. Source of these receptors: an adult who was a healthcare worker with PCR-confirmed SARS-CoV-2 infection or an uninfected control (not recorded which).

This clonotype appeared many times. V and J are TRBV11-1 and TRBJ2-7, with D perhaps given as TRBD1 or TRBD2 (5 bases each). CDR3 size: 15 residues. V was cut by 5 bases and J by 1 base, with 15 bases left in between. Germline CDR1 is SGHAT and CDR2 is FQDESV (reference sequence). DNA for the CDR3: TGTGCCAGCAGCGATGGGACGGTTAGATCCTACGAGCAGTACTTC. Residues: CASSDGTVRSYEQYF.

This rearrangement joins TRBV18 to TRBJ1-2; D remains ambiguous. Trimming stripped 3 bases from V and 8 bases from J, with 16 bases between. Germline values: CDR1 KGHSH, CDR2 LQKENI. This CDR3 comprises 14 residues. This CDR3 is CASSPGTDTRGYTF. The CDR3 nucleotides are TGTGCCAGCTCACCCGGAACGGATACTCGGGGCTACACCTTC.

This clonotype has only a few counts. The chain uses TRBV20-1 and TRBJ1-2, with a possible D match to TRBD1 (6 bases). Trimming cost V 5 bases and J 1 base, with 17 bases left between them. This CDR3 has 15 residues. Germline CDR1 reads DFQATT; CDR2 reads SNEGSKA (reference sequence). CDR3 DNA: TGCAGTGCTGACCCTATCAGGGGCCTTAACTATGGCTACACCTTC. As protein: CSADPIRGLNYGYTF.